What follows are 25 T cell receptor beta chains derived from one specimen sequenced in a study of shared clonotypes between healthy human individuals. Clones were read by immunoSEQ multiplex PCR, and TCRdb kept only the in-frame ones, dropping some. The data contain some 2.1 million clones, 90% to 95% of them singletons. Sequencing input: naive CD4+ T cells sorted from blood. The subset: CD45RA+ positively selected. The source of these receptors is a man between 18 and 35 years old in good health.

The J gene is TRBJ1-2, the V gene TRBV11-2; the D gene is possibly TRBD1 (5 bases). The CDR3 contains 15 residues. The V gene lost 3 bases and the J gene lost 1 base, with 12 bases spanning the gap. Germline assignment: CDR1 SGHAT and CDR2 FQNNGV. CDR3 nucleotides: TGTGCCAGCAGCTTGGGGCACGCTGATAACTATGGCTACACCTTC. This gives the protein CASSLGHADNYGYTF.

This sequence joins TRBV11-2 and TRBJ2-1, with 12 bases aligning to TRBD2. The CDR3 covers 16 residues. Germline lookup yields CDR1 SGHAT and CDR2 FQNNGV. J lost 10 bases, V lost 5 bases, and 12 bases had no gene match. The CDR3 DNA follows: TGTGCCAGCAGCCCCGGCCTAGCGGGAGGGCCGGGAGAGCAGTTCTTC. Protein sequence: CASSPGLAGGPGEQFF.

The V and J genes are TRBV10-3 and TRBJ2-3; 9 bases fit TRBD2. The V segment lost 6 bases and the J segment 5 bases; nucleotides outside the gene matches: 6. From germline, CDR1 is ENHRY and CDR2 SYGVKD. The CDR3 spans 14 residues. CDR3 DNA: TGTGCCATCAGAAAGACTAGCGGAATAGATACGCAGTATTTT. This sequence encodes CAIRKTSGIDTQYF.

This clone was observed a single time. V is TRBV19 and J is TRBJ2-7; 8 bases align to TRBD2. Germline values: CDR1 LNHDA, CDR2 SQIVND (reference sequence). The CDR3 consists of 16 residues. The V and J ends lost 4 bases and 3 bases, in that order; junction bases with no gene match: 11. For the CDR3, the DNA is TGTGCCAGTAGTACCTCCGGGAGGGGAGCGGTCTACGAGCAGTACTTC. This sequence encodes CASSTSGRGAVYEQYF.

The genes are TRBV10-3 and TRBJ2-1; D uncertain. The CDR3 extends over 12 amino acids. The germline V gene encodes CDR1 ENHRY and CDR2 SYGVKD. Deletions cut 0 bases from V and 10 bases from J, with 7 bases between. The CDR3 loop reads CAISESVGEQFF. CDR3 bases: TGTGCCATCAGTGAGTCGGTAGGGGAGCAGTTCTTC.

The gene calls are TRBV29-1 and TRBJ2-3; D not resolved. CDR3 length: 15 residues. Germline-derived CDR1 and CDR2 are SQVTM and ANQGSEA. Trimming pared 0 bases from V and 1 base from J, leaving 11 bases between. The CDR3 is CSVEDRHRGTDTQYF. The DNA for the CDR3 is TGCAGCGTTGAAGATCGCCACCGCGGCACAGATACGCAGTATTTT.

CDR3 DNA: TGTGCCAGCAGCGAGGACAGCTCTGGAAACACCATATATTTT. Translated: CASSEDSSGNTIYF. The rearrangement links TRBV9 to TRBJ1-3; perhaps TRBD1 as D (6 bases). V was pared by 3 bases and J by 0 bases, with 7 bases between. Germline V lookup: CDR1 SGDLS, CDR2 YYNGEE. This CDR3 has 14 amino acids.

The chain carries TRBV19 and TRBJ1-6, with 9 bases aligning to TRBD1. J gave up 7 bases and V 5 bases, and 3 bases lay outside the gene matches. Germline CDR1 and CDR2: LNHDA and SQIVND (reference sequence). The CDR3 totals 14 residues. DNA of the CDR3: TGTGCCAGTAGTCCCGGGACAGGGAATTCACCCCTCCACTTT. Encoded protein: CASSPGTGNSPLHF.

The rearrangement joins TRBV7-9 to TRBJ1-1; D is perhaps TRBD1 (6 bases). CDR1 is SEHNR, CDR2 FQNEAQ, per germline (reference sequence). This CDR3 region has 14 residues. Trimming pared 1 base from V and 8 bases from J, leaving 14 bases between. Here the CDR3 DNA reads TGTGCCAGCAGCTTAGGACAGGCAGACCACGAAGCTTTCTTT. Its protein product is CASSLGQADHEAFF.

The chain couples TRBV6-5 to TRBJ2-3, with no clear D. Deletions cut 0 bases from V and 5 bases from J, with 9 bases between. The germline gives CDR1 MNHEY, CDR2 SVGAGI. The CDR3 extends over 14 amino acids. The DNA of the CDR3 is TGTGCCAGCAGTTACTCATTAGTGAGAGATACGCAGTATTTT. Translating gives CASSYSLVRDTQYF.

The rearrangement joins TRBV7-9 to TRBJ2-7; D is perhaps TRBD1 or TRBD2 (6 bases each). Trimming removed 4 bases from V and 5 bases from J, with 12 bases in between. CDR3 length: 13 amino acids. The V gene's germline CDR1 is SEHNR and CDR2 FQNEAQ (reference sequence). As DNA, the CDR3 is TGTGCCAGCAGCTACGGACAGCGGGACGAGCAGTACTTC. Protein product: CASSYGQRDEQYF.

The V call is TRBV28, the J call TRBJ2-7; D is undetermined. The CDR3 is made up of 13 amino acids. CDR1 and CDR2 from the germline V gene are MDHEN and SYDVKM. Trimming took 7 bases from V and 0 from J, leaving 10 bases between them. The DNA for the CDR3 is TGTGCCAGCATTTCTTGGGACTCCTACGAGCAGTACTTC. It is translated as CASISWDSYEQYF.

The chain carries TRBV7-3 and TRBJ2-3, with D perhaps assigned TRBD1 or TRBD2 (5 bases each). This CDR3 has 16 amino acids. CDR1 and CDR2 (germline): SGHTA, FQGTGA. V dropped 4 bases and J dropped 1 base, with 15 bases sitting between them. The CDR3 nucleotides read TGTGCCAGCAGCTACGGGACCTCGAGGGGCACAGATACGCAGTATTTT. Protein sequence: CASSYGTSRGTDTQYF.

CDR3 amino acids: CASSYSGFEQFF. The CDR3 DNA sequence: TGTGCCAGCAGTTACTCTGGGTTCGAGCAGTTCTTC. The genes are TRBV6-5 and TRBJ2-1, with D hard to call. Germline V CDR1 and CDR2: MNHEY, SVGAGI. With 0 bases removed from V and 10 bases from J, the gap between germline ends came to 7 bases. This CDR3 is 12 amino acids long.

V usage is TRBV5-1 and J usage is TRBJ1-6, with a tentative D call TRBD1 (6 bases). With 1 base removed from V and 10 bases from J, the gap between germline ends came to 9 bases. The CDR3 runs 13 residues. Germline loops: CDR1 SGHRS, CDR2 YFSETQ. Written as DNA, the CDR3 is TGCGCCAGCAGCTTGCAGGGGCTCTCACCCCTCCACTTT. This encodes CASSLQGLSPLHF.

As for this clone: The sample has other DNA sequences that encode this CDR3 too. The chain combines TRBV2 with TRBJ1-1; 8 bases map to TRBD1. The CDR3 spans 13 residues. V shed 6 bases, J shed 4 bases, and the junction held 4 bases outside the gene matches. CDR1 SNHLY and CDR2 FYNNEI come from the germline V gene. The CDR3 DNA is TGTGCCAGCAGGGACAGGGTAATCACTGAAGCTTTCTTT. This encodes CASRDRVITEAFF. Using reference TRBV2 and TRBJ1-1 for the parts outside the CDR3, the full variable domain is EPEVTQTPSHQVTQMGQEVILRCVPISNHLYFYWYRQILGQKVEFLVSFYNNEISEKSEIFDDQFSVERPDGSNFTLKIRSTKLEDSAMYFCASRDRVITEAFFGQGTRLTVV.

This clone came up once. This rearrangement joins TRBV5-6 to TRBJ2-3; the D is unclear. This CDR3 contains 11 residues. Trimming took off 6 bases at V and 5 bases at J, with 7 bases between the two ends. Germline V CDR1 and CDR2: SGHDT, YYEEEE. In nucleotides, the CDR3 is TGTGCCAGCACCGGTATAGATACGCAGTATTTT. Protein product: CASTGIDTQYF.

The genes are TRBV5-1 and TRBJ2-5; D might be TRBD2 (5 bases). Trimming cost V 2 bases and J 5 bases, with 16 bases left between them. Germline-derived CDR1 and CDR2 are SGHRS and YFSETQ. The CDR3 covers 15 residues. CDR3 coding DNA: TGCGCCAGCAGCTTAAGTAGAGGGAATCGGGAGACCCAGTACTTC. Its protein product is CASSLSRGNRETQYF.

The chain employs TRBV15 and TRBJ2-3; D ambiguous. V lost 5 bases and J lost 1, with 10 bases in between. Germline V gene lookup returns CDR1 LNHNV and CDR2 YYDKDF (reference sequence). This CDR3 comprises 14 residues. CDR3 sequence (DNA): TGTGCCACCAGCTCCTCCCTGGGCACAGATACGCAGTATTTT. Amino acids: CATSSSLGTDTQYF.

The chain has TRBV9 and TRBJ2-3; maybe TRBD2 (7 bases). Trimming took 4 bases from V and 2 from J, leaving 20 bases between them. The CDR3 loop spans 17 amino acids. Germline CDR1 is SGDLS and CDR2 is YYNGEE. CDR3 coding DNA: TGTGCCAGCAGCTTCCGCCCTGAGGGGGGGCACACAGATACGCAGTATTTT. Translated: CASSFRPEGGHTDTQYF.

V is TRBV4-2 and J is TRBJ2-7, with D unresolved. This CDR3 spans 15 amino acids. V lost 0 bases and J 1 base, leaving 10 bases between the germline ends. Germline loops: CDR1 LGHNA, CDR2 YNFKEQ. The CDR3 DNA reads TGTGCCAGCAGCCAAGAGCGTTCCCTATCCTACGAGCAGTACTTC. Protein product: CASSQERSLSYEQYF.

This chain links TRBV4-3 with TRBJ1-2, with D possibly being TRBD1 (6 bases). This CDR3 spans 16 amino acids. The germline gives CDR1 LGHNA, CDR2 YSLEER. Trimming shortened V by 0 bases and J by 4 bases, and 15 bases separated the two germline ends. The CDR3 loop is CASSQDEGGPFYGYTF. The CDR3 nucleotides read TGCGCCAGCAGCCAAGATGAGGGGGGGCCCTTCTATGGCTACACCTTC.

The chain uses TRBV6-1 and TRBJ1-2; no definite D call. The germline V and J ends were trimmed by 8 bases and 4 bases, with 11 bases remaining between them. The germline V gene has CDR1 MNHNS and CDR2 SASEGT. The CDR3 contains 12 residues. The CDR3 is CASLGPSYGYTF. In DNA, the CDR3 is TGTGCCAGCCTAGGACCGTCCTATGGCTACACCTTC.

The chain joins TRBV5-1 to TRBJ1-6, with TRBD1 matching 10 bases. Germline CDR1 reads SGHRS; CDR2 reads YFSETQ. The CDR3 spans 16 residues. V was pared by 1 base and J by 6 bases, with 4 bases of the junction left unmatched. CDR3 loop: CASSLTGQGSNSPLHF. DNA of the CDR3: TGCGCCAGCAGCTTGACGGGACAGGGGAGTAATTCACCCCTCCACTTT.

V usage is TRBV14 and J usage is TRBJ2-7, with TRBD1 identical over 12 bases. Germline trimming cut 4 bases from V and 2 bases from J; bases unmatched to any gene: 15. Germline V gene data show CDR1 as SGHDN and CDR2 as FVKESK. This CDR3 contains 19 residues. This CDR3 is CASSRHPWGQGAKPYEQYF. The CDR3 nucleotides are TGTGCCAGCAGCCGTCACCCTTGGGGACAGGGGGCCAAGCCCTACGAGCAGTACTTC.